This T cell receptor beta chain was captured by sequencing in a study of spatial heterogeneity in lung cancer. Across the whole study: Matched bulk RNA-seq gave a T cell module score that correlated strongly with tumor-region TCR transcript counts. General study findings and limits: Coverage was estimated at roughly 7% of tumor T cells for alpha chains and roughly 13% for beta chains. For expanded intratumoral alpha and beta TCRs, counts tracked tumor mutation counts.

Comment on this clonotype: Its antigen is still unknown. A library made for alpha chains picked up this beta chain off target, so its size means little.

The time point here: sample taken at primary tumor resection. Whole RNA obtained from tumor, nontumor lung or frozen PBMC underwent sequencing without sorting. Every individual TCR cDNA molecule carried its own unique molecular identifier, which allowed correction of PCR and sequencing errors. TCRdb independently ran MiXCR on the 5' RACE reads; one entry per CDR3 protein. The data contain roughly 15,000 distinct CDR3 sequences, 4.7% of them singletons. Here the sequenced sample was lung tumor tissue, taken at surgery. The receptor was isolated from a female donor with early-stage non-small cell lung cancer.

The CDR3 loop is CATSRAGEIPEQYF. Here the CDR3 DNA reads TGTGCCACCAGCAGAGCCGGGGAGATCCCCGAGCAGTACTTC. The chain combines TRBV15 with TRBJ2-7, with a tentative D call TRBD2 (5 bases). The CDR3 is 14 residues long. The germline V gene encodes CDR1 LNHNV and CDR2 YYDKDF (reference sequence). The V end was cut by 1 base, the J end by 6 bases, with 13 bases between.